One and the same sample provided the 7 T cell receptor beta chains below, sequenced in a study of beta chain features in type 1 diabetes. Expressed TCRB transcripts were sequenced, since all the RNA that had been isolated was reverse transcribed. Data came from immunoSEQ multiplex PCR; TCRdb stores just in-frame clones and leaves some out. The sample records some 240,000 clones, approximately 10% being singletons. Material for sequencing was central memory CD4+ T cells from blood. These TCRs come from a man aged 18-30 years in good health.

This clone turned up a few times. The chain links TRBV30 to TRBJ2-7; TRBD1 matches 7 bases. This CDR3 is built from 13 residues. The ends lost 0 bases at V and 7 bases at J; junction bases unmatched: 6. CDR1 GTSNPN and CDR2 SVGIG come from the germline V gene (reference sequence). CDR3 sequence reads: CAWSVDRNREQYF. CDR3 coding DNA: TGTGCCTGGAGTGTGGACAGGAACCGGGAGCAGTACTTC.

The table lists this clone with many counts. The V call is TRBV28, the J call TRBJ2-3, with D possibly matching TRBD1 (6 bases). Germline values: CDR1 MDHEN, CDR2 SYDVKM. The CDR3 has 17 residues. The V gene lost 6 bases and the J gene lost 5 bases, with 24 bases spanning the gap. The CDR3 DNA reads TGTGCCAGCAGGACCCCGGTAAGGGGCACAGGGCTAGATACGCAGTATTTT. This codes for CASRTPVRGTGLDTQYF.

The J gene is TRBJ1-2, the V gene TRBV27; D gene unclear. V was clipped by 8 bases and J by 5 bases, with 18 bases between them. CDR1 is MNHEY and CDR2 is SMNVEV in the germline V gene (reference sequence). The CDR3 has 14 amino acids. The CDR3 bases are TGTGCCAGCGCGGTAAGGGAGCACGGGTATGGCTACACCTTC. This sequence encodes CASAVREHGYGYTF.

This clone was counted many times. The chain combines TRBV30 with TRBJ2-1, with D tentatively TRBD2 (6 bases). Germline CDR1 is GTSNPN and CDR2 is SVGIG (reference sequence). The CDR3 extends over 19 amino acids. The V gene lost 1 base and the J gene lost 7 bases, with 29 bases spanning the gap. The CDR3 spells CAWSEDETRTTRLSNEQFF. The CDR3 DNA sequence: TGTGCCTGGAGTGAGGACGAGACTAGAACGACAAGACTATCAAATGAGCAGTTCTTC.

This clone was counted only a few times. J is TRBJ2-2 and V is TRBV10-3; D not resolved. Germline V gives CDR1 ENHRY, CDR2 SYGVKD. There are 16 residues in the CDR3. V was trimmed by 2 bases and J by 5 bases, leaving 15 bases between them. The DNA for the CDR3 is TGTGCCATCAGTGAGACGCACCCAATGACTACCGGGGAGCTGTTTTTT. Translated: CAISETHPMTTGELFF.

In this sample, this clone turned up a few times. The chain couples TRBV7-2 to TRBJ1-6; unclear D gene. The CDR3 runs to 12 residues. In germline, CDR1 is SGHTA, CDR2 FQGNSA. V shed 1 base and J shed 10 bases, with 5 bases lying between them. CDR3 amino acids: CASSLGVSPLHF. The CDR3 DNA reads as TGTGCCAGCAGCTTAGGGGTCTCACCCCTCCACTTT.

This clone was detected a few times. The chain couples TRBV6-6 to TRBJ2-5; 9 nucleotides agree with TRBD2. CDR3 length equals 14 residues. V shed 6 bases, J shed 4 bases, and the junction held 6 bases outside the gene matches. In germline, CDR1 is MNHNY, CDR2 SVGAGI (reference sequence). The CDR3 coding sequence is TGTGCCAGCAGGGACAGGCGGGAGGGAGAGACCCAGTACTTC. It encodes CASRDRREGETQYF.